A single T cell receptor (beta chain) is shown here with its context. This CDR3 is built from 17 residues. V lost 3 bases and J lost 1, with 15 bases in between. The germline V gene encodes CDR1 MNHEY and CDR2 SVGEGT. This sample was taken from a study of control samples from healthy donors and cancer patients. The data were produced by immunoSEQ multiplex PCR, yet TCRdb's version contains in-frame clones alone and is incomplete. The table records about 130,000 clones, 85% to 95% of them present only once. Sample: PBMCs. The V and J genes are TRBV6-2 or TRBV6-3 and TRBJ1-4, with D unresolved. The clonotype originates from an elderly man with head and neck cancer. The CDR3 loop is CASSYFWGQKTNEKLFF. The CDR3, as DNA: TGTGCCAGCAGTTATTTTTGGGGTCAGAAAACTAATGAAAAACTGTTTTTT.